The rows below give T cell receptor beta chains drawn from one sample of a study of T-cell memory formation after mild COVID-19. MiXCR, run by TCRdb on the 5' RACE reads, gives a single entry per CDR3 protein. The repertoire includes roughly 47,000 distinct CDR3 sequences, over 6.5% of them detected once, and roughly 1.4% sits in the top ten. Sequenced sample: PBMCs or a T cell subset sorted from them (not recorded which). The receptors stem from a man between 18 and 29 years old who had mild COVID-19 (a few samples of this study predate the infection). Cell type and time point are not known. CDR3s include the opening cysteine and the closing phenylalanine or tryptophan. Fields, in order: V gene, J gene, clone size, D gene, CDR3 DNA, CDR3 protein. The D gene is left open where the match is weak. Size is stated for part of the rows, as once, few or many counts, or as a class when the clone is expanded.

V gene: TRBV28; J gene: TRBJ1-1; clone size: NA; D gene: NA; CDR3 DNA: TGTGCCAGCAGTTCTATGAACACTGAAGCTTTCTTT; CDR3 protein: CASSSMNTEAFF
V gene: TRBV7-8; J gene: TRBJ1-4; clone size: many; D gene: NA; CDR3 DNA: TGTGCCAGCAGCCAAATGGGCAGGCTTAATGAAAAACTGTTTTTT; CDR3 protein: CASSQMGRLNEKLFF
V gene: TRBV15; J gene: TRBJ1-6; clone size: few; D gene: NA; CDR3 DNA: TGTGCCACCAGCAGAGGCGGGCCCGGTAATTCACCCCTCCACTTT; CDR3 protein: CATSRGGPGNSPLHF
V gene: TRBV7-8; J gene: TRBJ2-1; clone size: few; D gene: TRBD1; CDR3 DNA: TGTGCCAGCAGCGATAAACCGGGACAGGGGATGAATGAGCAGTTCTTC; CDR3 protein: CASSDKPGQGMNEQFF
V gene: TRBV5-8; J gene: TRBJ2-5; clone size: NA; D gene: NA; CDR3 DNA: TGTGCCAGCAGCTTGGAGGTGGACGAGACCCAGTACTTC; CDR3 protein: CASSLEVDETQYF
V gene: TRBV7-3; J gene: TRBJ1-1; clone size: NA; D gene: TRBD1; CDR3 DNA: TGTGCCAGCAGCTCGACGACAGGGACCGTGGCTTTCTTT; CDR3 protein: CASSSTTGTVAFF
V gene: TRBV12-3/TRBV12-4; J gene: TRBJ1-3; clone size: NA; D gene: NA; CDR3 DNA: TGTGCCAGCAGTCCCCCAAGGGAGTTTGGAAACACCATATATTTT; CDR3 protein: CASSPPREFGNTIYF
V gene: TRBV5-6; J gene: TRBJ1-2; clone size: few; D gene: NA; CDR3 DNA: TGTGCCAGCAGCCCTATGCAGTCTAACTATGGCTACACCTTC; CDR3 protein: CASSPMQSNYGYTF
V gene: TRBV5-1; J gene: TRBJ2-3; clone size: few; D gene: NA; CDR3 DNA: TGCGCCAGCAGCGTAGCGGATGACACAGATACGCAGTATTTT; CDR3 protein: CASSVADDTDTQYF
V gene: TRBV4-3; J gene: TRBJ2-3; clone size: many; D gene: NA; CDR3 DNA: TGCGCCAGCAGACTGGGCGGGGCGAGTACAGATACGCAGTATTTT; CDR3 protein: CASRLGGASTDTQYF
V gene: TRBV5-5; J gene: TRBJ1-1; clone size: few; D gene: NA; CDR3 DNA: TGTGCCAGCAGCTTTGAGGACACTGAAGCTTTCTTT; CDR3 protein: CASSFEDTEAFF
V gene: TRBV7-9; J gene: TRBJ1-5; clone size: NA; D gene: NA; CDR3 DNA: TGTGCCAGCAGCTATCAGGATCAGCCCCAGCATTTT; CDR3 protein: CASSYQDQPQHF
V gene: TRBV7-9; J gene: TRBJ1-5; clone size: few; D gene: TRBD1; CDR3 DNA: TGTGCCAGCAGCGCCGGGACAGGGTACAATCAGCCCCAGCATTTT; CDR3 protein: CASSAGTGYNQPQHF
V gene: TRBV6-5; J gene: TRBJ1-1; clone size: few; D gene: NA; CDR3 DNA: TGTGCCAGCAGAGCGGGACTGACGTACAACACTGAAGCTTTCTTT; CDR3 protein: CASRAGLTYNTEAFF
V gene: TRBV9; J gene: TRBJ1-2; clone size: NA; D gene: TRBD1; CDR3 DNA: TGTGCCAGCAGTAGACAGGGGGCAGAATATGGCTACACCTTC; CDR3 protein: CASSRQGAEYGYTF
V gene: TRBV2; J gene: TRBJ2-3; clone size: few; D gene: NA; CDR3 DNA: TGTGCCAGCAGTGAAATGGGTCGCACAGATACGCAGTATTTT; CDR3 protein: CASSEMGRTDTQYF
V gene: TRBV3-1; J gene: TRBJ2-5; clone size: few; D gene: TRBD2; CDR3 DNA: TGTGCCAGCAGCCCCACTAGCGGGGCCGAGACCCAGTACTTC; CDR3 protein: CASSPTSGAETQYF
V gene: TRBV15; J gene: TRBJ2-2; clone size: NA; D gene: TRBD2; CDR3 DNA: TGTGCCACCAGCGGGGGACTAGCGGGGGTTGGGAACACCGGGGAGCTGTTTTTT; CDR3 protein: CATSGGLAGVGNTGELFF
V gene: TRBV2; J gene: TRBJ2-5; clone size: few; D gene: NA; CDR3 DNA: TGTGCCAGTGGGGCACAAGAGACCCAGTACTTC; CDR3 protein: CASGAQETQYF
V gene: TRBV15; J gene: TRBJ1-4; clone size: many; D gene: NA; CDR3 DNA: TGTGCCACCAGCAGAGACAGGGCCTGGGATGAAAAACTGTTTTTT; CDR3 protein: CATSRDRAWDEKLFF
V gene: TRBV28; J gene: TRBJ2-3; clone size: few; D gene: NA; CDR3 DNA: TGTGCCAGCAGTACTACCGGGACGGGACTTAGGGGTACGCAGTATTTT; CDR3 protein: CASSTTGTGLRGTQYF
V gene: TRBV7-9; J gene: TRBJ2-3; clone size: NA; D gene: NA; CDR3 DNA: TGTGCCAGCAGCTTTTCAACCAGCACAGATACGCAGTATTTT; CDR3 protein: CASSFSTSTDTQYF
V gene: TRBV7-9; J gene: TRBJ2-3; clone size: many; D gene: NA; CDR3 DNA: TGTGCCCTCACAGCGGCAGATACGCAGTATTTT; CDR3 protein: CALTAADTQYF
V gene: TRBV7-6; J gene: TRBJ2-7; clone size: NA; D gene: NA; CDR3 DNA: TGTGCCAGCAGCCCTGGGGGCTACGAGCAGTACTTC; CDR3 protein: CASSPGGYEQYF
V gene: TRBV28; J gene: TRBJ2-5; clone size: few; D gene: TRBD2; CDR3 DNA: TGTGCCAGCAGTGTCCTTCTAGCGGACAACCAAGAGACCCAGTACTTC; CDR3 protein: CASSVLLADNQETQYF
V gene: TRBV9; J gene: TRBJ2-1; clone size: few; D gene: NA; CDR3 DNA: TGTGCCAGCAGCCCCCGGACGGTCTCCTACAATGAGCAGTTCTTC; CDR3 protein: CASSPRTVSYNEQFF
V gene: TRBV3-1; J gene: TRBJ1-5; clone size: few; D gene: NA; CDR3 DNA: TGTGCCAGCAGCCAAGGGCGCGGCCCGGCGCAGGAGCCCCAGCATTTT; CDR3 protein: CASSQGRGPAQEPQHF
V gene: TRBV5-1; J gene: TRBJ2-3; clone size: many; D gene: TRBD2; CDR3 DNA: TGCGCCAGCAGCTTGGAGCCGACTAGCGCCACAGATACGCAGTATTTT; CDR3 protein: CASSLEPTSATDTQYF
V gene: TRBV5-1; J gene: TRBJ2-1; clone size: many; D gene: NA; CDR3 DNA: TGCGCCAGCAGCCCCCACGCGAATATTGGCTCCTACAATGAGCAGTTCTTC; CDR3 protein: CASSPHANIGSYNEQFF
V gene: TRBV7-2; J gene: TRBJ1-1; clone size: few; D gene: TRBD1; CDR3 DNA: TGTGCCAGCAGCACAGGAGTGACAGGGGTGGCTTTCTTT; CDR3 protein: CASSTGVTGVAFF
V gene: TRBV5-6; J gene: TRBJ2-5; clone size: many; D gene: NA; CDR3 DNA: TGTGCCAGCAGCTTGGCTATAGGGCCAGCGTACTTC; CDR3 protein: CASSLAIGPAYF
V gene: TRBV18; J gene: TRBJ1-1; clone size: few; D gene: NA; CDR3 DNA: TGTGCCAGCTCACCACCCGGCAGCCCGGTCGGGGGTGAAGCTTTCTTT; CDR3 protein: CASSPPGSPVGGEAFF
V gene: TRBV6-2/TRBV6-3; J gene: TRBJ2-5; clone size: NA; D gene: NA; CDR3 DNA: TGTGCCAGCAGACATACTAGCAGAGAGACCCAGTACTTC; CDR3 protein: CASRHTSRETQYF